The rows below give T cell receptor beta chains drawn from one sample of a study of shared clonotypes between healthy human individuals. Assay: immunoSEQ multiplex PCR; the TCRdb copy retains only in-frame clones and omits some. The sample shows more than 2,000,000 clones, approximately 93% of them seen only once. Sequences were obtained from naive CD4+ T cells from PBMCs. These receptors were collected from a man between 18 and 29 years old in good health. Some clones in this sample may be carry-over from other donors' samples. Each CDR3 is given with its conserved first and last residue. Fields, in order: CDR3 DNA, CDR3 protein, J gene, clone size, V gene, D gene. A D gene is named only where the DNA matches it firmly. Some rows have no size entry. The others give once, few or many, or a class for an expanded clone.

DNA: TGCGCCAGCAGCTTACCCGGAAATGAAAAACTGTTTTTT
CDR3: CASSLPGNEKLFF
J: TRBJ1-4
size: .
V: TRBV5-1
D: .

DNA: TGTGCCGGGGGACAGGAGTCCTACGAGCAGTACTTC
CDR3: CAGGQESYEQYF
J: TRBJ2-7
size: once
V: TRBV2
D: TRBD1

DNA: TGTGCCAGCAGAACCGGAGATTCGGGGGAGCTGTTTTTT
CDR3: CASRTGDSGELFF
J: TRBJ2-2
size: .
V: TRBV7-9
D: .

DNA: TGCAGCGTTCTTGGTGACGCGGTAACCCCGGAGACCCAGTACTTC
CDR3: CSVLGDAVTPETQYF
J: TRBJ2-5
size: .
V: TRBV29-1
D: .

DNA: TGTGCCAGCAGTCCTGGGAACAGGGGGGGAGAGAGTTCCTACGAGCAGTACTTC
CDR3: CASSPGNRGGESSYEQYF
J: TRBJ2-7
size: .
V: TRBV27
D: .

DNA: TGCGCCAGCAGTCGACAGGGGGCCTACACTGAAGCTTTCTTT
CDR3: CASSRQGAYTEAFF
J: TRBJ1-1
size: few
V: TRBV10-1
D: TRBD1

DNA: TGTGCCAGCAGTTCTGGGCGGGAGGGCCGCGGCTGGGAGCAGTTCTTC
CDR3: CASSSGREGRGWEQFF
J: TRBJ2-1
size: .
V: TRBV28
D: TRBD2

DNA: TGTGCCAGCAGCCCGCAGGGAATGGATACGCAGTATTTT
CDR3: CASSPQGMDTQYF
J: TRBJ2-3
size: .
V: TRBV7-9
D: .

DNA: TGTGCCATCAGGTCTAGTACCCACGAGCAGTACTTC
CDR3: CAIRSSTHEQYF
J: TRBJ2-7
size: .
V: TRBV10-3
D: .

DNA: TGTGCCAGCAGCATCCTCCGGGGGCGTAATGAGCAGTTCTTC
CDR3: CASSILRGRNEQFF
J: TRBJ2-1
size: .
V: TRBV28
D: .

DNA: TGTGCCAGCAGTTCCGGATTAGCGGGAGTGGGGACCGGGGAGCTGTTTTTT
CDR3: CASSSGLAGVGTGELFF
J: TRBJ2-2
size: .
V: TRBV27
D: TRBD2

DNA: TGCAGCGTTCTCAGGGACGGCACCGGGGAGCTGTTTTTT
CDR3: CSVLRDGTGELFF
J: TRBJ2-2
size: .
V: TRBV29-1
D: .